The 20 T cell receptor beta chains below all came from one sample that was sequenced in a study of T cells in tuberculosis. TCRdb keeps only in-frame clones here, not all; method: immunoSEQ multiplex PCR. This sample has about 36,000 clones, with roughly 93% found just once. The sequencing input was PBMCs. The receptors originated from a donor between 10 and 35 years old with latent tuberculosis or without tuberculosis infection.

The rearrangement links TRBV5-1 to TRBJ1-6, with 9 bases that match TRBD1. V lost 7 bases and J lost 7; bases outside the gene matches: 15. Germline V CDR1 and CDR2: SGHRS, YFSETQ. This CDR3 is 17 amino acids long. CDR3 sequence: CASRGQGPQTLNSPLHF. CDR3 DNA: TGCGCCAGCCGGGGACAGGGCCCTCAGACACTAAATTCACCCCTCCACTTT.

The chain joins TRBV19 to TRBJ1-1; possibly TRBD1 for D (6 bases). CDR3 length: 16 residues. Germline V lookup: CDR1 LNHDA, CDR2 SQIVND (reference sequence). Deletions cut 5 bases from V and 4 bases from J, with 20 bases between. CDR3 sequence reads: CASSPFQDRIATEAFF. In DNA form, the CDR3 reads TGTGCCAGTAGTCCGTTCCAGGACAGAATCGCCACTGAAGCTTTCTTT.

This clone showed up just a few times. The chain has TRBV6-5 and TRBJ1-6; TRBD1 matches at 7 bases. The CDR3 length is 14 residues. Per germline, CDR1 MNHEY and CDR2 SVGAGI. V dropped 2 bases and J dropped 10; count of bases not matched to a gene: 5. As DNA, the CDR3 is TGTGCCAGCAGTTACGGACAGGAGGGGTCACCCCTCCACTTT. Residues: CASSYGQEGSPLHF.

V is TRBV6-6 and J is TRBJ2-1; TRBD2 matches at 8 bases. CDR3 length: 14 amino acids. The junction had 8 bases not matched to a gene; V was cut back by 5 bases and J by 8 bases. Germline V gene data show CDR1 as MNHNY and CDR2 as SVGAGI (reference sequence). This chain's CDR3 is CASSPGLVSDEQFF. Here the CDR3 DNA reads TGTGCCAGCAGTCCGGGACTAGTTTCCGATGAGCAGTTCTTC.

The rearrangement uses TRBV30 and TRBJ1-1, with 7 bases that match TRBD1. The CDR3 is 13 residues long. The V segment lost 2 bases and the J segment 6 bases; nucleotides outside the gene matches: 6. Germline CDR1 GTSNPN, CDR2 SVGIG (reference sequence). CDR3 loop: CAWSRSTGAEAFF. The CDR3 nucleotides read TGTGCCTGGAGTCGCTCCACAGGGGCTGAAGCTTTCTTT.

The chain uses TRBV7-8 and TRBJ1-1; 8 positions agree with TRBD1. This CDR3 spans 15 amino acids. Germline loops: CDR1 SGHVS, CDR2 FQNEAQ. The ends lost 4 bases at V and 5 bases at J; junction bases unmatched: 9. In DNA form, the CDR3 reads TGTGCCAGCAGCTCTCCTAGGACAGGGAGGACTGAAGCTTTCTTT. This codes for CASSSPRTGRTEAFF.

The chain carries TRBV4-2 and TRBJ1-2, with TRBD1 identical over 7 bases. J lost 6 bases, V lost 0 bases, and 10 bases had no gene match. The CDR3 spans 16 residues. From germline, CDR1 is LGHNA and CDR2 YNFKEQ. CDR3 residues: CASSQDARAGGNGYTF. The CDR3 DNA sequence: TGTGCCAGCAGCCAAGATGCTAGAGCAGGGGGAAATGGCTACACCTTC.

The chain combines TRBV2 with TRBJ1-2, with 8 bases lining up with TRBD1. V shed 6 bases and J 2 bases; nucleotides not matched to a gene: 8. Germline-derived CDR1 and CDR2 are SNHLY and FYNNEI. The length of the CDR3 is 15 residues. The CDR3 here is CASRTGVFSNYGYTF. For the CDR3, the DNA is TGTGCCAGCAGGACAGGGGTTTTTTCGAACTATGGCTACACCTTC.

The chain carries TRBV5-8 and TRBJ2-7; TRBD1 matches 10 bases. The CDR3 consists of 15 residues. V dropped 4 bases and J dropped 4; count of bases not matched to a gene: 8. Germline V gene data show CDR1 as SGHTS and CDR2 as YDEGEE. The CDR3 is CASSPRGTGEYEQYF. For the CDR3, the DNA is TGTGCCAGCAGCCCGAGGGGGACAGGGGAATACGAGCAGTACTTC.

V is TRBV9 and J is TRBJ2-4, with D possibly TRBD1 on 6 matching bases. CDR3 length: 16 residues. The V gene's germline CDR1 is SGDLS and CDR2 YYNGEE. V was clipped by 3 bases and J by 2 bases, with 15 bases between them. Here the CDR3 reads CASSAGVGTSKNIQYF. In DNA form, the CDR3 reads TGTGCCAGCAGCGCAGGGGTAGGGACCTCCAAAAACATTCAGTACTTC. Full variable domain (remainder filled in from reference TRBV9 and TRBJ2-4): DSGVTQTPKHLITATGQRVTLRCSPRSGDLSVYWYQQSLDQGLQFLIQYYNGEERAKGNILERFSAQQFPDLHSELNLSSLELGDSALYFCASSAGVGTSKNIQYFGAGTRLSVL.

The V gene is TRBV2, the J gene TRBJ1-4; D perhaps matches TRBD1 (6 bases). V lost 11 bases and J lost 7, with 20 bases in between. Germline V CDR1 and CDR2: SNHLY, FYNNEI. This CDR3 contains 14 residues. CDR3 in DNA: TGTGCCGGCCAGACCGGGGGGCATGGTGAAAAACTGTTTTTT. Its translation is CAGQTGGHGEKLFF.

The chain links TRBV11-3 to TRBJ2-1, with 7 bases fitting TRBD2. The CDR3 length is 15 residues. Germline V gives CDR1 SGHNT, CDR2 YENEEA. J lost 7 bases, V lost 4 bases, and 10 bases had no gene match. As DNA, the CDR3 is TGTGCCAGCAGCTACGGACGTGGGAGGGTGAATGAGCAGTTCTTC. The encoded protein is CASSYGRGRVNEQFF.

This chain joins TRBV5-1 and TRBJ1-1; TRBD1 matches 9 bases. Germline-derived CDR1 and CDR2 are SGHRS and YFSETQ. This CDR3 spans 14 amino acids. The V segment lost 3 bases and the J segment 1 base; nucleotides outside the gene matches: 1. Here the CDR3 reads CASSSDRGNTEAFF. The CDR3 region has the DNA TGCGCCAGCAGCTCGGACAGGGGGAACACTGAAGCTTTCTTT.

J is TRBJ1-2 and V is TRBV11-2; perhaps TRBD1 as D (5 bases). V was cut by 4 bases and J by 8 bases, with 32 bases left in between. This CDR3 is built from 19 residues. The germline V gene encodes CDR1 SGHAT and CDR2 FQNNGV. The CDR3 DNA sequence: TGTGCCAGCAGCTCGCCTCCGGGGGACGGCGCGGGGGGTATTCGGGGCTACACCTTC. It yields the protein CASSSPPGDGAGGIRGYTF.

The genes are TRBV2 and TRBJ2-5, with 12 bases that match TRBD2. Per the germline V gene, CDR1 is SNHLY and CDR2 is FYNNEI. This CDR3 contains 16 residues. The V gene end was trimmed by 3 bases and the J gene end by 6 bases; junction bases not matched to a gene: 8. Here the CDR3 DNA reads TGTGCCAGCAGTGACTCTAGCGGGGGGGCCTTAAAGACCCAGTACTTC. Amino acid sequence: CASSDSSGGALKTQYF.

This clone was recorded only once. The V gene is TRBV5-1, the J gene TRBJ2-1; 9 positions agree with TRBD2. This CDR3 comprises 15 residues. The V and J ends lost 2 bases and 4 bases, in that order; junction bases with no gene match: 4. Germline V CDR1 and CDR2: SGHRS, YFSETQ. The CDR3 nucleotides read TGCGCCAGCAGCTTAAGCGGGGGGACGTACAATGAGCAGTTCTTC. Amino acids: CASSLSGGTYNEQFF.

The J gene is TRBJ2-3, the V gene TRBV2; no firm D call. The germline CDR1 and CDR2 sequences are SNHLY and FYNNEI. The length of the CDR3 is 12 residues. Trimming cost V 5 bases and J 3 bases, with 6 bases left between them. DNA of the CDR3: TGTGCCAGCAGTTCAGGAACAGATACGCAGTATTTT. Encoded protein: CASSSGTDTQYF. The entire variable domain, with the rest obtained from reference TRBV2 and TRBJ2-3, is as follows: EPEVTQTPSHQVTQMGQEVILRCVPISNHLYFYWYRQILGQKVEFLVSFYNNEISEKSEIFDDQFSVERPDGSNFTLKIRSTKLEDSAMYFCASSSGTDTQYFGPGTRLTVL.

The rearrangement joins TRBV7-8 to TRBJ2-2; D remains ambiguous. The CDR3 has 16 residues. Trimming took off 0 bases at V and 3 bases at J, with 11 bases between the two ends. CDR1 is SGHVS and CDR2 is FQNEAQ in the germline V gene. Here the CDR3 DNA reads TGTGCCAGCAGCTTAGCGCTCAGGTTTGACACCGGGGAGCTGTTTTTT. Translated, it gives CASSLALRFDTGELFF.

This chain uses TRBV4-3 with TRBJ1-6; 7 bases agree with TRBD1. Per germline, CDR1 LGHNA and CDR2 YSLEER. With 3 bases clipped from V and 7 bases from J, the junction kept 6 bases outside the gene matches. CDR3 size: 15 residues. This CDR3 is CASSHGQATNSPLHF. In DNA, the CDR3 is TGCGCCAGCAGCCACGGACAGGCGACGAATTCACCCCTCCACTTT.

The chain links TRBV5-1 to TRBJ2-7, with 10 bases lining up with TRBD2. This CDR3 is built from 16 residues. The germline CDR1 and CDR2 sequences are SGHRS and YFSETQ. Germline trimming cut 2 bases from V and 3 bases from J; bases unmatched to any gene: 8. The CDR3 region is CASSLTTSGEYYEQYF. For the CDR3, the DNA is TGCGCCAGCAGCTTAACTACTAGCGGGGAGTACTACGAGCAGTACTTC. The full variable domain, its missing parts supplied by reference TRBV5-1 and TRBJ2-7, is KAGVTQTPRYLIKTRGQQVTLSCSPISGHRSVSWYQQTPGQGLQFLFEYFSETQRNKGNFPGRFSGRQFSNSRSEMNVSTLELGDSALYLCASSLTTSGEYYEQYFGPGTRLTVT.